The clone carrying this T cell receptor beta chain was detected only a few times. The antigen is undetermined. Terminally differentiated effector memory CD45RA+ cells were excluded from the naive CD8 cells, which were CD45RO-negative and positively selected for CCR7. This sample stems from a study of shared clonotypes between healthy human individuals. Turning to the study itself: Contributing individuals were two females and three males aged 18 to 49. Study-level points and caveats: In the sorted subsets, rarefaction showed sequencing was incomplete despite large depth. The study generally estimated greater richness for naive than memory subsets.

Genomic DNA (from each subset) was split evenly across several immunoSEQ plates. Here immunoSEQ multiplex PCR was the method, and the copy in TCRdb shows in-frame clones only, minus some. The data show over 2,000,000 clones, with roughly 95% seen just once and more than 1.5% held by the top ten. The V and J ends lost 7 bases and 3 bases respectively, with 14 bases between them. Germline values: CDR1 SGHAT, CDR2 FQNNGV. The CDR3 runs 14 residues. The source of this sequence is a man aged 18 to 29 in good health. Some clones in this sample may be carry-over from other donors' samples. This chain joins TRBV11-2 and TRBJ2-3; D gene ambiguous. The sequenced sample consisted of naive CD8+ T cells from PBMCs. The CDR3 region is CASKLGKGTDTQYF. As DNA, the CDR3 is TGTGCCAGCAAGCTGGGGAAAGGGACAGATACGCAGTATTTT.